A single sample gave rise to the 30 T cell receptor delta chains below, sequenced in a study of γδ T cells in repeated Plasmodium falciparum infection. TCRdb re-called clones from the multiplex PCR reads via CATT. In the table there are 50,000 to 65,000 delta-chain clones, over 1.5% of which are singletons. Bulk repertoires came from Vgamma9/Vdelta2+ or Vdelta2-negative gammadelta T cells flow-sorted from PBMC. Specimen: gamma-delta T cells from blood. These receptors all come from a pool of human donors (malaria-infected and uninfected, not separated).

This clone has just a few counts. TCRdb shows a much larger clone's protein in place of this DNA's translation, and the two differ at residue 18, likely through a read error; the protein shown is translated from the DNA. The gene calls are TRDV1 and TRDJ1; the match to TRDD3 covers 7 bases. The CDR3 sequence is 26 residues long. CDR1 and CDR2 from the germline V gene are TSWWSYY and QGS. Trimming took 2 bases from V and 0 from J; bases not matched to a gene: 36. CDR3 region: CALGEAKGLLGTQTILGTVNTDKLIF. Written as DNA, the CDR3 is TGTGCTCTTGGGGAAGCTAAAGGTCTCCTGGGTACACAGACGATACTGGGGACTGTTAACACCGATAAACTCATCTTT.

As regards this clone: This likely came from a read error, as a far larger clone is one base away. The genes are TRDV1 and TRDJ1, with 9 bases identical to TRDD3. TCRdb supplies no J gene; here it was assigned by aligning the nucleotide sequence to germline. Looked up from germline, CDR1 is TSWWSYY and CDR2 is QGS. The CDR3 totals 20 residues. Trimming took 2 bases from V and 3 from J; bases not matched to a gene: 19. The CDR3 region is CALGESVIFRGGYKADKLIF. The CDR3 DNA reads TGTGCTCTTGGGGAATCTGTGATCTTTAGGGGGGGATACAAAGCCGATAAACTCATCTTT.

This clone has a handful of counts. TCRdb pairs this DNA with a much larger clone's protein that differs at residue 11, likely a read error; the protein shown was translated from the DNA. The chain has TRDV3 and TRDJ1, with 7 bases lining up with TRDD2. V was clipped by 3 bases and J by 1 base; unmatched bases: 17. Germline CDR1 is TVYSNPD and CDR2 is GDNSRS (reference sequence). There are 17 residues in the CDR3. The CDR3 DNA is TGTGCCTTCAAGGGGGCCTTCCTGCTAACTTGCACCGATAAACTCATCTTT. It codes for CAFKGAFLLTCTDKLIF. The full variable domain, completed using reference TRDV3 and TRDJ1, is CDKVTQSSPDQTVASGSEVVLLCTYDTVYSNPDLFWYRIRPDYSFQFVFYGDNSRSEGADFTQGRFSVKHILTQKAFHLVISPVRTEDSATYYCAFKGAFLLTCTDKLIFGKGTRVTVEP.

Details on this clone: A read error is likely here: a far larger clone is one base away. Other nucleotide sequences from this sample produce the same CDR3. The chain recombines TRDV1 with TRDJ1, with 12 nucleotides matching TRDD3. TCRdb leaves out the J gene; it was filled in here by matching the DNA to germline. This CDR3 is 24 amino acids long. V gave up 1 base and J gave up 2 bases; unmatched junction bases: 26. Germline CDR1 is TSWWSYY and CDR2 is QGS. The CDR3: CALGEPTFFCPNWGIPCYTDKLIF. In nucleotides, the CDR3 is TGTGCTCTTGGGGAACCCACCTTTTTCTGTCCTAACTGGGGGATACCCTGCTATACCGATAAACTCATCTTT.

Notes on this clone: This DNA's translation and the protein TCRdb lists, from a much larger clone, do not match at residue 15, likely due to a read error; the protein shown is translated from the DNA. The V call is TRDV1, the J call TRDJ1; 8 bases fit TRDD3. No J segment appears in TCRdb, so it was assigned here by matching the sequence to germline. Germline V gene sequence: CDR1 TSWWSYY, CDR2 QGS. The CDR3 runs 23 residues. J gave up 2 bases and V 4 bases, and 30 bases lay outside the gene matches. In DNA form, the CDR3 reads TGTGCTCTTGGGGTAGCCCCCCCGGGGGTCCTTTACTGGGGGGTACGGGAGACCGATAAACTCATCTTT. Its protein product is CALGVAPPGVLYWGVRETDKLIF.

The sample holds a few counts of this clone. TCRdb's entry gives the protein of a much larger clone, which mismatches this DNA's translation at residue 14, likely from a read error; the protein reported here is translated from the DNA. The genes are TRDV1 and TRDJ1; 8 bases align to TRDD3. Matching the DNA to germline supplied the J gene, which TCRdb does not give. Germline V gene lookup returns CDR1 TSWWSYY and CDR2 QGS. The CDR3 totals 20 residues. The junction had 16 bases not matched to a gene; V was cut back by 1 base and J by 0 bases. This CDR3 reads CALGERGYAGDKGHTDKLIF. CDR3 DNA sequence: TGTGCTCTTGGGGAACGAGGCTACGCGGGGGATAAAGGGCACACCGATAAACTCATCTTT.

This clone was observed a handful of times. A far larger clone is just one base off, so this is likely a read error. Other DNA sequences in this specimen translate into the identical CDR3. This rearrangement joins TRDV1 to TRDJ1; 10 bases are shared with TRDD3. The CDR3 contains 20 residues. Germline values: CDR1 TSWWSYY, CDR2 QGS. The V and J ends lost 4 bases and 4 bases, in that order; junction bases with no gene match: 21. This CDR3 is CALGVGLRFVLGDPIDKLIF. The CDR3 region has the DNA TGTGCTCTTGGGGTGGGGCTACGTTTCGTACTGGGGGATCCGATCGATAAACTCATCTTT.

A word on this clone: A far bigger clonotype differs at one base, so this is likely a read error. This specimen includes other DNA sequences encoding the same CDR3. The V gene is TRDV1, the J gene TRDJ1, with 10 positions matching TRDD3. TCRdb gives no J gene; it was assigned here by matching the DNA to germline. Looked up from germline, CDR1 is TSWWSYY and CDR2 is QGS. CDR3 length equals 25 residues. This CDR3 is CALGEGLHRAKTGGSFPPYTDKLIF. The CDR3 nucleotides read TGTGCTCTCGGGGAAGGACTGCATCGGGCGAAGACTGGGGGATCGTTTCCCCCGTACACCGATAAACTCATCTTT.

About this clone: A read error likely explains this, since a far larger clone differs by one base. Other DNA sequences in this sample translate to the same CDR3. The chain joins TRDV1 to TRDJ3, with D possibly TRDD2 on 6 matching bases. The J gene, not given by TCRdb, was assigned here from a germline match of the nucleotide sequence. This CDR3 is built from 24 residues. Between the trimmed V and J ends, which lost 3 bases and 4 bases, there was a span of 34 bases. Germline V gene sequence: CDR1 TSWWSYY, CDR2 QGS. In DNA form, the CDR3 reads TGTGCTCTTGGGGAGCTAGGTTCCTCCAGATTACTGCAACCTTTCCTATGGGACACCCGACAGATGTTTTTC. This codes for CALGELGSSRLLQPFLWDTRQMFF.

This clone was counted a few times. A far larger clone is one nucleotide away, so this likely arose from a read error. This sample includes further DNA sequences coding for the same CDR3. The gene calls are TRDV1 and TRDJ1; 7 bases are shared with TRDD3. With V trimmed by 0 bases and J by 0 bases, 19 bases remained unmatched. The CDR3 is made up of 21 amino acids. Germline values: CDR1 TSWWSYY, CDR2 QGS. CDR3 in amino acids: CALGELGLHLLGILYTDKLIF. CDR3 in DNA: TGTGCTCTTGGGGAACTAGGCCTTCACCTACTGGGGATCCTATACACCGATAAACTCATCTTT.

Concerning this clone itself: TCRdb has a much larger clone's protein, which differs at residue 7 from the translation of this DNA, likely because of a read error; what is shown is the protein translated from the DNA. This chain joins TRDV1 and TRDJ1; TRDD3 agrees at 7 bases. The length of the CDR3 is 19 residues. V shed 1 base and J 0 bases; nucleotides not matched to a gene: 14. The germline V gene encodes CDR1 TSWWSYY and CDR2 QGS. The CDR3 reads CALGEPPGGSPPHTDKLIF. CDR3 nucleotide sequence: TGTGCTCTTGGGGAACCCCCCGGGGGATCCCCTCCACACACCGATAAACTCATCTTT.

Concerning this clone itself: The likely explanation is a read error, given a far larger clone one base away. The sample holds other DNA sequences that translate to the same CDR3. This chain links TRDV1 with TRDJ1; 11 nucleotides match TRDD3. TCRdb carries no J gene annotation; the J gene was assigned here by matching the DNA with germline. Trimming cost V 0 bases and J 0 bases; bases outside gene matches: 21. The CDR3 is 23 amino acids. Germline-derived CDR1 and CDR2 are TSWWSYY and QGS. The CDR3 DNA reads TGTGCTCTTGGGGAACTCTTTCCTACAAGGACCCTAAACTGGGGGATAGACACCGATAAACTCATCTTT. It yields the protein CALGELFPTRTLNWGIDTDKLIF.

This clone was seen only a few times. A read error likely explains why the TCRdb protein, taken from a much larger clone, differs from this DNA's translation at residue 4; the protein shown is translated from the DNA. The genes are TRDV2 and TRDJ1, with 8 nucleotides matching TRDD3. TCRdb offers no J gene call, so here the DNA was matched to germline to obtain one. This CDR3 has 17 residues. Germline CDR1 reads GEAIGNYY; CDR2 reads EKD. V was clipped by 5 bases and J by 0 bases; unmatched bases: 13. CDR3 amino acids: CACGTGGLRGYTDKLIF. The CDR3 region has the DNA TGTGCCTGTGGCACTGGGGGGCTTAGAGGGTACACCGATAAACTCATCTTT.

The sample holds a few counts of this clone. A read error likely explains why the TCRdb protein, taken from a much larger clone, differs from this DNA's translation at residue 15; the protein shown is translated from the DNA. The chain has TRDV1 and TRDJ1; the match to TRDD3 covers 11 bases. V lost 2 bases to trimming and J lost 3 bases; unmatched junction nucleotides: 20. The germline gives CDR1 TSWWSYY, CDR2 QGS. The CDR3 loop spans 21 amino acids. CDR3: CALGEFPFLHLGDTVADKLIF. In DNA form, the CDR3 reads TGTGCTCTTGGGGAATTCCCGTTCCTCCATCTGGGGGATACCGTTGCCGATAAACTCATCTTT.

This clone was counted ten times or more. A far larger clone is a single base away, which makes a read error likely. Additional DNA sequences in this sample encode the identical CDR3. The chain combines TRDV1 with TRDJ1; D gene unclear. The CDR3 consists of 14 residues. Trimming cost V 4 bases and J 0 bases, with 9 bases left between them. CDR1 is TSWWSYY, CDR2 QGS, per germline. The CDR3 DNA follows: TGTGCTCTTGGGGCGCCCAAAAACACCGATAAACTCATCTTT. This gives the protein CALGAPKNTDKLIF.

This clone is termed medium-sized (0.01 to 0.1%). The CDR3 DNA reads as TGTGCTCTTGGGGCCTTCTCCTACAGGGCTGCGTACACCGATAAACTCATCTTT. This translates into CALGAFSYRAAYTDKLIF. This chain connects TRDV1 to TRDJ1; D is possibly TRDD2 (6 bases). Germline V lookup: CDR1 TSWWSYY, CDR2 QGS. This CDR3 contains 18 residues. Trimming took off 4 bases at V and 0 bases at J, with 21 bases between the two ends.

This clone was recorded at least ten times. The chain joins TRDV1 to TRDJ1; 9 positions agree with TRDD3. The CDR3 contains 20 residues. V gave up 0 bases and J gave up 4 bases; unmatched junction bases: 18. The germline gives CDR1 TSWWSYY, CDR2 QGS. CDR3 in amino acids: CALGELILYWGKFGNDKLIF. The DNA for the CDR3 is TGTGCTCTTGGGGAACTAATTCTGTACTGGGGGAAGTTTGGTAACGATAAACTCATCTTT.

This clone came up many times. A read error is possible here, since a much larger clone lies one base away. The sample holds other DNA sequences that translate to the same CDR3. This sequence joins TRDV2 and TRDJ1; 8 nucleotides align to TRDD3. V shed 1 base, J shed 0 bases, and the junction held 18 bases outside the gene matches. Germline CDR1 reads GEAIGNYY; CDR2 reads EKD. The CDR3 contains 20 residues. CDR3 bases: TGTGCCTGTGACACTCTTCCCGGGACTGGGGGTTTACTGGACACCGATAAACTCATCTTT. It codes for CACDTLPGTGGLLDTDKLIF.

A remark on this clone: For this DNA, TCRdb reports the protein of a much larger clone, which diverges at residue 15, most likely from a read error; the protein presented here is translated directly from the DNA. This chain connects TRDV3 to TRDJ1; 9 nucleotides line up with TRDD3. J was trimmed by 0 bases and V by 2 bases; bases with no gene match: 31. The CDR3 contains 23 residues. Germline CDR1 TVYSNPD, CDR2 GDNSRS (reference sequence). CDR3 loop: CAFPLRDWGNIHYHSQYTDKLIF. DNA of the CDR3: TGTGCCTTTCCCCTACGTGACTGGGGGAACATCCATTATCACTCCCAGTACACCGATAAACTCATCTTT.

This clone appeared a few times. With a far larger clone one base away, a read error is the likely cause. Distinct nucleotide sequences in the sample also encode this CDR3. V gene TRDV1 combines with J gene TRDJ1; no firm D call. From germline, CDR1 is TSWWSYY and CDR2 QGS. The CDR3 sequence is 19 residues long. The CDR3 DNA is TGTGCTCTTGGGGAGCATGAAACTGTCACAACACCTTACACCGATAAGCTCATCTTT. Protein sequence: CALGEHETVTTPYTDKLIF.

This clone has ten or more counts. Only one base separates this from a far larger clonotype, so it likely reflects a read error. The sample contains more than one DNA sequence encoding this CDR3. The chain is built from TRDV1 and TRDJ1, with D perhaps matching TRDD2 or TRDD3 (5 bases each). The length of the CDR3 is 19 residues. Per germline, CDR1 TSWWSYY and CDR2 QGS. The DNA of the CDR3 is TGTGCTCTTGGGGACCCAAGTCCCTTCGGGAGGGGGTACACTGATAAACTCATCTTT. Translation gives CALGDPSPFGRGYTDKLIF.

This clone was seen a handful of times. The TCRdb protein comes from a much larger clone and disagrees with this DNA's translation at residue 14, likely due to a read error; the protein given here is derived from the DNA. V usage is TRDV1 and J usage is TRDJ1, with D possibly matching TRDD3 (5 bases). Germline V CDR1 and CDR2: TSWWSYY, QGS. CDR3 size: 19 residues. With 3 bases removed from V and 3 bases from J, the gap between germline ends came to 26 bases. CDR3 coding DNA: TGTGCTCTTGGGGAGCCGCCGGGGGTTATCCCCCAGTACTCCGATAAACTCATCTTT. Protein product: CALGEPPGVIPQYSDKLIF.

This clone showed up many times. With only one base between it and a far larger clone, this is likely a read error. Other nucleotide sequences in the sample specify the same CDR3. The genes are TRDV1 and TRDJ1; D not resolved. This CDR3 is 14 amino acids long. Looked up from germline, CDR1 is TSWWSYY and CDR2 is QGS. The V end was cut by 3 bases, the J end by 2 bases, with 10 bases between. The CDR3: CALGEIEYTDKLIF. The CDR3 bases are TGTGCTCTTGGGGAGATAGAGTATACCGATAAACTCATCTTT.

This clone turned up a few times. This sequence is one base from a far larger clone and is likely a read error. The sample contains more than one DNA sequence encoding this CDR3. J is TRDJ1 and V is TRDV1; 9 bases are shared with TRDD3. Per the germline V gene, CDR1 is TSWWSYY and CDR2 is QGS. The CDR3 sequence is 24 residues long. V was clipped by 2 bases and J by 4 bases; unmatched bases: 32. The CDR3 DNA reads TGTGCTCTTGGGGAAGTCCTCAAGAAAGTGCACTGGGGGACACGATTGTTTAACATCGATAAACTCATCTTT. Its protein product is CALGEVLKKVHWGTRLFNIDKLIF.

This clone was counted many times. A much larger clonotype is one base distant, so this may be a read error. Distinct nucleotide sequences in the sample also encode this CDR3. V and J are TRDV1 and TRDJ1; 7 nucleotides agree with TRDD3. V lost 9 bases, J lost 0 bases, and 31 bases stayed unmatched. The CDR3 extends over 22 amino acids. Germline V gene sequence: CDR1 TSWWSYY, CDR2 QGS. As DNA, the CDR3 is TGTGCTCTCTTTCTACGCTCCCTTACTGGGGCTCGAATCCTCGTTCACACCGATAAACTCATCTTT. It encodes CALFLRSLTGARILVHTDKLIF.

In regard to this clone: This sequence is one base from a far larger clone and is likely a read error. The sample carries other DNA sequences with the same CDR3. This chain joins TRDV3 and TRDJ1, with 9 bases that match TRDD3. The J gene, left out of TCRdb, was set here by checking the DNA against germline. The CDR3 is made up of 25 amino acids. Germline CDR1 TVYSNPD, CDR2 GDNSRS (reference sequence). Trimming took 5 bases from V and 0 from J; bases not matched to a gene: 40. The CDR3 nucleotides read TGTGCCCTCAACCGGTGGAGTTTACTGGGGGACCATCCTCACGCGCAGACCTCGTACACCGATAAACTCATCTTT. Translation: CALNRWSLLGDHPHAQTSYTDKLIF.

This clone was detected many times. Since a far larger clone is one base different, this is likely a read error. This CDR3 is also generated by other DNA sequences in the sample. V gene TRDV1 combines with J gene TRDJ2, with TRDD3 as a possible D gene (6 bases). The J gene, not given by TCRdb, was assigned here from a germline match of the nucleotide sequence. V lost 2 bases and J 8 bases, leaving 21 bases between the germline ends. The CDR3 runs 17 residues. Germline loops: CDR1 TSWWSYY, CDR2 QGS. The chain's CDR3 is CALGEFDWGSLSAQLFF. DNA for the CDR3: TGTGCTCTTGGGGAATTTGATTGGGGGTCCTTGTCGGCACAACTCTTCTTT.

This clone has only a few counts. TCRdb's protein for this DNA is that of a much larger clone and differs from the translation at residue 16, likely a read error; the protein shown is the DNA translation. This CDR3 reads CALGFRPSQAECDTGSDHTDKLIF. CDR3 sequence (DNA): TGTGCTCTTGGGTTTCGGCCTTCCCAAGCGGAGTGTGATACGGGCTCTGACCACACCGATAAACTCATCTTT. The chain has TRDV1 and TRDJ1; D may be TRDD2 or TRDD3 (6 bases each). TCRdb gives no J gene; it was assigned here by matching the DNA to germline. Between the trimmed V and J ends, which lost 5 bases and 0 bases, there was a span of 40 bases. Per the germline V gene, CDR1 is TSWWSYY and CDR2 is QGS. The CDR3 has 24 amino acids.

This clone came up many times. The TCRdb record carries a much larger clone's protein, which differs from this DNA's translation at residue 13; a read error is the likely cause, and the protein listed here is the DNA translation. The rearrangement uses TRDV2 and TRDJ1; D remains ambiguous. TCRdb carries no J gene annotation; the J gene was assigned here by matching the DNA with germline. Trimming left V 3 bases short and J 3 bases short, with 25 bases between. The CDR3 totals 18 residues. Germline-derived CDR1 and CDR2 are GEAIGNYY and EKD. CDR3 DNA: TGTGCCTGTGACCCTAAATCAAATCCCCCTGTGTACGCCGATAAACTCATCTTT. Protein sequence: CACDPKSNPPVYADKLIF.

This clone was seen repeatedly, ten times or more. The mismatch at residue 11 between this DNA's translation and the TCRdb protein of a much larger clone likely reflects a read error; the protein shown is translated from the DNA. V is TRDV1 and J is TRDJ1; a possible D gene is TRDD2 (6 bases). Germline V CDR1 and CDR2: TSWWSYY, QGS. CDR3 size: 20 residues. DNA for the CDR3: TGTGCTCTTGTGGAACCCCCCCCTTTCCTATCCGGTCATTCCCCTGATAAACTCATCTTT. Amino acids: CALVEPPPFLSGHSPDKLIF.